The present entry profiles one T cell receptor (beta chain) with its context. Its antigen is unknown. The sample originates from a study of T cell responses to AZD1222 COVID-19 vaccine. Study outcomes and limitations: The donor group comprised mostly white British people and more females; the analysis possibly underestimated clonal diversity. The study sampled repertoires only after the peak T cell response.

Only in-frame clones appear in the TCRdb table, and some are missing; sequencing was by immunoSEQ multiplex PCR. This sample carries tens of thousands of clones, around 81% of them seen once, and the ten largest clones take about 20%. The material sequenced was peripheral blood, taken on day 0 of AZD1222 vaccination. This sequence originates from an adult in good health.

The CDR3 sequence is CASSSTPGSSGNTIYF. CDR3 bases: TGTGCCAGCAGCTCGACACCCGGATCGTCTGGAAACACCATATATTTT. The V gene is TRBV5-4, the J gene TRBJ1-3; D is ambiguous. Trimming removed 3 bases at V and 1 base at J, with 14 bases between. The CDR3 runs 16 residues. The germline gives CDR1 SGHNT, CDR2 YYREEE (reference sequence).